The 15 T cell receptor beta chains presented below share a single source sample, sequenced in a study of blood T cell repertoires in COVID-19. Some clones are missing from TCRdb's copy, which holds only in-frame ones; the method was immunoSEQ multiplex PCR. The repertoire holds 200,000 to 300,000 clones, with 81% as singletons. Sample: peripheral blood. The receptors were sampled from a woman older than 75 with acute or convalescent COVID-19.

The count of this clone is one. The V gene is TRBV5-1, the J gene TRBJ1-1, with 7 bases fitting TRBD1. CDR3 size: 14 residues. The V segment lost 5 bases and the J segment 1 base; nucleotides outside the gene matches: 5. Looked up from germline, CDR1 is SGHRS and CDR2 is YFSETQ. As DNA, the CDR3 is TGCGCCAGCAGACTCCGACAGGGGAACACTGAAGCTTTCTTT. This sequence encodes CASRLRQGNTEAFF.

The chain uses TRBV10-3 and TRBJ1-4, with 8 nucleotides matching TRBD1. The CDR3 runs to 15 residues. Losses at the gene ends were 3 bases for V and 7 bases for J; bases not matched to a gene: 7. CDR1 is ENHRY and CDR2 is SYGVKD in the germline V gene. This CDR3 is CAISDGQGIGEKLFF. CDR3 in DNA: TGTGCCATCAGTGATGGACAGGGAATAGGTGAAAAACTGTTTTTT.

V is TRBV4-2 and J is TRBJ2-3; D gene ambiguous. V was shortened by 6 bases and J by 2 bases, with 18 bases between the two germline ends. The CDR3 runs 16 residues. CDR1 is LGHNA and CDR2 is YNFKEQ in the germline V gene. The CDR3 protein is CASRYSPGTITDTQYF. CDR3 nucleotide sequence: TGTGCCAGCAGGTACTCCCCCGGTACTATCACAGATACGCAGTATTTT.

The chain couples TRBV29-1 to TRBJ1-6; no definite D call. This CDR3 comprises 14 residues. In germline, CDR1 is SQVTM, CDR2 ANQGSEA. The ends were cut back, 4 bases at V and 4 bases at J, with 11 bases in the middle. The CDR3 sequence is CSVVIQRYNSPLHF. The CDR3 DNA reads as TGCAGCGTTGTAATCCAGAGGTATAATTCACCCCTCCACTTT.

The chain links TRBV25-1 to TRBJ1-5; maybe TRBD1 (5 bases). V lost 1 base and J 2 bases, leaving 6 bases between the germline ends. Germline loops: CDR1 MGHDK, CDR2 SYGVNS. The CDR3 is 14 amino acids. The CDR3 coding sequence is TGTGCCAGCAGTGAATGGGGGGGCAATCAGCCCCAGCATTTT. Translating it yields CASSEWGGNQPQHF.

The genes are TRBV7-3 and TRBJ2-7; D gene unclear. V lost 5 bases and J 1 base, leaving 9 bases between the germline ends. Germline-derived CDR1 and CDR2 are SGHTA and FQGTGA. The CDR3 extends over 13 amino acids. As DNA, the CDR3 is TGTGCCAGCAGCCACGGAGAGTCCTACGAGCAGTACTTC. It specifies CASSHGESYEQYF.

The chain joins TRBV28 to TRBJ2-1; 10 bases line up with TRBD2. CDR1 and CDR2 from the germline V gene are MDHEN and SYDVKM. This CDR3 is built from 16 residues. V shed 5 bases, J shed 5 bases, and the junction held 9 bases outside the gene matches. The CDR3 DNA sequence: TGTGCCAGCAGTCCGGCACTAGCGGGAAAGGACAATGAGCAGTTCTTC. Protein product: CASSPALAGKDNEQFF.

This rearrangement joins TRBV5-1 to TRBJ1-1; the match to TRBD1 covers 8 bases. Germline CDR1 is SGHRS and CDR2 is YFSETQ. V lost 1 base, J lost 4 bases, and 9 bases stayed unmatched. CDR3 length: 16 amino acids. The CDR3 nucleotides read TGCGCCAGCAGCTTGTTCTTGGGACAGGTTGGCACTGAAGCTTTCTTT. Translation: CASSLFLGQVGTEAFF.

This clone has only a few counts. The chain combines TRBV27 with TRBJ2-2; D gene unclear. Germline V gene lookup returns CDR1 MNHEY and CDR2 SMNVEV (reference sequence). The CDR3 totals 14 residues. V was trimmed by 0 bases and J by 2 bases, leaving 4 bases between them. This CDR3 is CASSLSHNTGELFF. Written as DNA, the CDR3 is TGTGCCAGCAGTTTATCTCATAACACCGGGGAGCTGTTTTTT.

The genes are TRBV16 and TRBJ2-1, with 13 bases lining up with TRBD2. J gave up 4 bases and V 4 bases, and 10 bases lay outside the gene matches. There are 18 residues in the CDR3. Looked up from germline, CDR1 is KGHSY and CDR2 is FQNENV. The CDR3 nucleotides read TGTGCCAGCAGCCCCGGGACTAGCGGGACTAGGGGTTACAATGAGCAGTTCTTC. It translates to CASSPGTSGTRGYNEQFF. Combining the CDR3 with reference TRBV16 and TRBJ2-1 gives the whole variable domain GEEVAQTPKHLVRGEGQKAKLYCAPIKGHSYVFWYQQVLKNEFKFLISFQNENVFDETGMPKERFSAKCLPNSPCSLEIQATKLEDSAVYFCASSPGTSGTRGYNEQFFGPGTRLTVL.

This rearrangement joins TRBV6-5 to TRBJ1-4, with TRBD1 as a possible D gene (6 bases). CDR1 is MNHEY, CDR2 SVGAGI, per germline. CDR3 length: 14 amino acids. With 8 bases removed from V and 8 bases from J, the gap between germline ends came to 18 bases. CDR3 DNA sequence: TGTGCCAGCGCCTCCAACAGGGTAGGGGAAAAACTGTTTTTT. This sequence encodes CASASNRVGEKLFF.

In its sample, this clone was seen many times. The V and J genes are TRBV3-1 (or the pseudogene TRBV3-2) and TRBJ2-3, with D possibly TRBD1 on 6 matching bases. The CDR3 is 14 amino acids. Germline V gives CDR1 LGHDT, CDR2 YNNKEL (reference sequence). Trimming cost V 7 bases and J 3 bases, with 14 bases left between them. The CDR3 loop reads CASKFAQGTDTQYF. The CDR3 DNA follows: TGTGCCAGCAAGTTCGCCCAGGGGACAGATACGCAGTATTTT.

The chain couples TRBV5-1 to TRBJ1-1; the D gene is possibly TRBD1 (5 bases). With 5 bases removed from V and 4 bases from J, the gap between germline ends came to 15 bases. There are 14 residues in the CDR3. Germline values: CDR1 SGHRS, CDR2 YFSETQ. CDR3 DNA: TGCGCCAGCAGAATAGGACAACTTGGCACTGAAGCTTTCTTT. Its protein product is CASRIGQLGTEAFF.

V is TRBV11-3 and J is TRBJ2-1; 8 positions match TRBD2. Germline V lookup: CDR1 SGHNT, CDR2 YENEEA. Unmatched junction bases numbered 11, after V lost 6 bases and J lost 7 bases. This CDR3 is built from 15 residues. The CDR3 reads CASSQGGASGNEQFF. CDR3 nucleotide sequence: TGTGCCAGCAGTCAGGGCGGTGCTAGCGGGAATGAGCAGTTCTTC.

The table lists this clone with a few counts. This sequence joins TRBV5-4 and TRBJ2-2, with TRBD2 matching 14 bases. This CDR3 has 18 residues. The V segment lost 4 bases and the J segment 2 bases; nucleotides outside the gene matches: 7. Germline values: CDR1 SGHNT, CDR2 YYREEE (reference sequence). In nucleotides, the CDR3 is TGTGCCAGCAGCCCTGGGACTAGCGGGGGAATCAACACCGGGGAGCTGTTTTTT. Encoded protein: CASSPGTSGGINTGELFF.